This is a list of T cell receptor beta chains from one sample in a study of blood T cell repertoires in COVID-19. Here immunoSEQ multiplex PCR was the method, and the copy in TCRdb shows in-frame clones only, minus some. The table includes 150,000 to 200,000 clones, 80% to 85% detected once. The sample consisted of peripheral blood. These receptor sequences come from a human donor with acute or convalescent COVID-19. The donor label of this sample is uncertain. The CDR3 runs from the conserved cysteine through the conserved F or W. D genes are given only for firm matches. Clone size, where shown, is once, few, many, or a class for clones that have expanded.

size,J,D,V,DNA,CDR3
-,TRBJ2-1,TRBD2,TRBV20-1,TGCAGTGCTAGTCGGACTAGAGACCACAATGAGCAGTTCTTC,CSASRTRDHNEQFF
-,TRBJ2-7,-,TRBV30,TGTGCCTGGAGTGTACACCCGTTGTACGAGCAGTACTTC,CAWSVHPLYEQYF
-,TRBJ1-5,TRBD1,TRBV30,TGTGCCTGGAGACCAGGGGGGCTGGACAATCAGCCCCAGCATTTT,CAWRPGGLDNQPQHF
-,TRBJ2-1,TRBD1,TRBV7-9,TGTGCCAGCAGCTTTGGGCAGGGGGCGAATGAGCAGTTCTTC,CASSFGQGANEQFF
-,TRBJ2-7,TRBD2,TRBV6-5,TGTGCCAGCAGAAGTAGCGGGAGCTACGAGCAGTACTTC,CASRSSGSYEQYF
few,TRBJ1-1,-,TRBV7-9,TGTGCCAGCAGCTTAGCGGGAACGGGGGGCAACTCTGAAGCTTTCTTT,CASSLAGTGGNSEAFF
few,TRBJ1-2,-,TRBV9,TGTGCCAGCAGCTTCACGGAGAACTATGGCTACACCTTC,CASSFTENYGYTF
-,TRBJ1-5,-,TRBV2,TGTGCCAGCAGTAATACAGGGAAGGCAGGTCAGCCCCAGCATTTT,CASSNTGKAGQPQHF
once,TRBJ2-3,-,TRBV27,TGTGCCCGACGTCAAAGCGGAGGTTGGGATACGCAGTATTTT,CARRQSGGWDTQYF
once,TRBJ2-7,TRBD1,TRBV27,TGTGCCAGCAGTTCCCGACAGGGAATTAGCGAGCAGTACTTC,CASSSRQGISEQYF
-,TRBJ2-7,TRBD2,TRBV5-1,TGCGCCAGCAGCTTGAGAGGCGGGAGCTCCTACGAGCAGTACTTC,CASSLRGGSSYEQYF
-,TRBJ2-5,TRBD1,TRBV28,TGTGCCAGCAGTCCCGGGACAGTCCAAGAGACCCAGTACTTC,CASSPGTVQETQYF
-,TRBJ1-1,-,TRBV5-1,TGCGCCAGCAGCTTGGAGGGTCCAGGGGATATCACTGAAGCTTTCTTT,CASSLEGPGDITEAFF
-,TRBJ2-3,TRBD2,TRBV30,TGTGCCTGGAGCAAAGAGGCGGGGGGGCTGGTAAGCACAGATACGCAGTATTTT,CAWSKEAGGLVSTDTQYF
-,TRBJ1-1,TRBD1,TRBV10-1,TGCGCCAGCAGTGAGGGGACAGGCATGAACACTGAAGCTTTCTTT,CASSEGTGMNTEAFF
-,TRBJ2-1,-,TRBV2,TGTGCCAGCAGTGAAGCACCTCCAGGGAAAGGGACCTACAATGAGCAGTTCTTC,CASSEAPPGKGTYNEQFF
-,TRBJ1-1,-,TRBV9,TGTGCCAGCAGCCCTCCGGGGGGGGGAGTAGAAGCTTTCTTT,CASSPPGGGVEAFF
-,TRBJ2-3,TRBD2,TRBV9,TGTGCCAGCAGCGACCCGCGAGCCTTCCGAGCGGGACGGAGGAATTTT,CASSDPRAFRAGRRNF
-,TRBJ1-5,-,TRBV3-1/TRBV3-2,TGTGCCAGCAGCCGGGGGGATCAGCCCCAGCATTTT,CASSRGDQPQHF
-,TRBJ1-1,-,TRBV19,TGTGCCAGTAGTATAGGAGGGGACATGAACACTGAAGCTTTCTTT,CASSIGGDMNTEAFF
-,TRBJ2-3,-,TRBV9,TGTGCCAGCAGCGTCCAATACGAGAATACGCAGTATTTT,CASSVQYENTQYF
-,TRBJ1-3,-,TRBV29-1,TGCAGCGTTGTTCGGGACTTGGGAAACACCATATATTTT,CSVVRDLGNTIYF
few,TRBJ2-7,-,TRBV28,TGTGCCAGCAGACCGGTAAGCCCCTACGAGCAGTACTTC,CASRPVSPYEQYF
few,TRBJ1-1,-,TRBV5-1,TGCGCCAGCAGCGCCTACTTGGACAGGAACACTGAAGCTTTCTTT,CASSAYLDRNTEAFF
-,TRBJ2-2,-,TRBV28,TGCGTGACTGGAGAAAGAGGCGGGGAGCTGTTTTTT,CVTGERGGELFF
-,TRBJ2-7,TRBD2,TRBV6-5,TGTGCCAGCAGTCCAGGGACTAGCGGATCCTACGAGCAGTACTTC,CASSPGTSGSYEQYF
-,TRBJ1-4,-,TRBV3-1/TRBV3-2,TGTGCCAGCAGCCTAACCAACAGGCAACTGGGTGAAAAACTGTTTTTT,CASSLTNRQLGEKLFF
-,TRBJ2-5,-,TRBV14,TGTGCCAGCAGCCAAGAACTAGGCCGCATCGCTGGGGAGACCCAGTACTTC,CASSQELGRIAGETQYF
once,TRBJ2-5,-,TRBV11-2,TGTGCCAGCAGACCGGGACTGCGCGAGACCCAGTACTTC,CASRPGLRETQYF
-,TRBJ2-3,TRBD1,TRBV11-3,TGTGCCAGCAGCTTAGGATCCGGGACAGGGGTAGATACGCAGTATTTT,CASSLGSGTGVDTQYF
-,TRBJ1-1,TRBD1,TRBV6-5,TGTGCCAGCAGCGCTCCGGGACAGGGTCTACCGGAAGCTTTCTTT,CASSAPGQGLPEAFF
-,TRBJ2-3,TRBD2,TRBV7-6,TGTGCCAGCAGCCAGGGACTAGCGGGGACAGATACGCAGTATTTT,CASSQGLAGTDTQYF
-,TRBJ1-3,-,TRBV28,TGTGCCAGCAGAGAGGACACCATATATTTT,CASREDTIYF
-,TRBJ2-5,-,TRBV6-9,TGTGCCAGCAGGTCACAGGGGGGGGAGACCCAGTACTTC,CASRSQGGETQYF
-,TRBJ2-5,TRBD1,TRBV4-1,TGCGCCAGCAGCCAAGATCCCGGGACAGGGAGTCAAGAGACCCAGTACTTC,CASSQDPGTGSQETQYF
-,TRBJ2-2,TRBD2,TRBV19,TGTGCCAGTACCCGGACTAGCGGAGGGAACACCGGGGAGCTGTTTTTT,CASTRTSGGNTGELFF
-,TRBJ1-6,-,TRBV9,TGTGCCAGCAGCTCTTCCGACAAACCGGGGGTAGGCTCACCCCTCCACTTT,CASSSSDKPGVGSPLHF
-,TRBJ2-7,-,TRBV5-1,TGCGCCAGCAGCTTGGGACAGACCTCCTACGAGCAGTACTTC,CASSLGQTSYEQYF
-,TRBJ2-1,-,TRBV11-3,TGTGCCAGCAGCTTAGATCTAGCCGGAAGCTCCTACAATGAGCAGTTCTTC,CASSLDLAGSSYNEQFF
-,TRBJ1-1,TRBD1,TRBV19,TGTGCCAGTAGTAAGGGGACAGGGGGCATGAACACTGAAGCTTTCTTT,CASSKGTGGMNTEAFF
-,TRBJ1-4,TRBD1,TRBV5-1,TGCGCCAGCAGCCGAAGGCCAAGGGGGCAAACTAATGAAAAACTGTTTTTT,CASSRRPRGQTNEKLFF
-,TRBJ1-2,-,TRBV25-1,TGTGCCAGCAGTGAATGGGAGGACGGACTTGATGGCTACACCTTC,CASSEWEDGLDGYTF
-,TRBJ2-2,-,TRBV9,TGTGCCAGCAGCGTCGACTACCTAGTCGGGGAGCTGTTTTTT,CASSVDYLVGELFF
-,TRBJ2-3,TRBD1,TRBV6-6,TGTGCCAGCAGGCTGGGACAGGGAGATACGCAGTATTTT,CASRLGQGDTQYF
-,TRBJ1-1,-,TRBV12-3/TRBV12-4,TGTGCCAGCAGCACCGGGAATGAAGCTTTCTTT,CASSTGNEAFF
-,TRBJ1-1,-,TRBV18,TGTGCCAGCTCACCGTACGCGGGGGCCAACACTGAAGCTTTCTTT,CASSPYAGANTEAFF
once,TRBJ2-2,-,TRBV3-1/TRBV3-2,TGTGCCAGCAGCTTTAGTAGTGGCGGGGAGCTGTTTTTT,CASSFSSGGELFF
-,TRBJ2-1,-,TRBV5-1,TGCGCCAGCAGCTTACCCTCCGGAGGGGATGAGCAGTTCTTC,CASSLPSGGDEQFF
-,TRBJ1-3,-,TRBV6-5,TGTGCCAGCAGTTACTCCGGGATGGACTCTGGAAACACCATATATTTT,CASSYSGMDSGNTIYF
-,TRBJ2-1,-,TRBV10-1,TGCGCCAGCAGTGAGTCGGGGGGGGCCGATGAGCAGTTCTTC,CASSESGGADEQFF
few,TRBJ1-2,TRBD1,TRBV27,TGTGCCAGCAGTTTAGGGGACAGGGACTATGGCTACACCTTC,CASSLGDRDYGYTF
-,TRBJ2-3,TRBD2,TRBV30,TGTGCCTGGGGGCTCGGGGGGGACACAGATACGCAGTATTTT,CAWGLGGDTDTQYF
-,TRBJ1-1,TRBD1,TRBV19,TGTGCCAGTAGTGTCGGACAGGCGAACACTGAAGCTTTCTTT,CASSVGQANTEAFF
-,TRBJ2-7,-,TRBV12-3/TRBV12-4,TGTGCCAGCAGTTTAGGGGGCCTCTACGAGCAGTACTTC,CASSLGGLYEQYF
-,TRBJ1-1,-,TRBV6-1,TGTGCCAGCAGTGAATCCCTGACAAGAGCCGTTGAAGCTTTCTTT,CASSESLTRAVEAFF